Listed here are 6 T cell receptor beta chains from one sample, sequenced in a study of T cell repertoires in cytomegalovirus infection. TCRdb used MiXCR to reprocess the reads, holding one entry per CDR3 protein. In the table there are approximately 320,000 distinct CDR3 sequences, around 9.5% of which are singletons. The sample was PBMCs. Source of these receptors: a human donor in good health (CMV status not recorded). Some clones in this sample may be carry-over from other donors' samples.

This clonotype was seen at least ten times. V and J are TRBV6-2 or TRBV6-3 and TRBJ1-1, with D maybe TRBD1 (5 bases). V was pared by 2 bases and J by 1 base, with 14 bases between. CDR1 is MNHEY and CDR2 is SVGEGT in the germline V gene. The CDR3 runs to 16 residues. For the CDR3, the DNA is TGTGCCAGCAGTTACCCTACCGGGACCCAGAACACTGAAGCTTTCTTT. It codes for CASSYPTGTQNTEAFF.

The rearrangement links TRBV28 to TRBJ1-5; D is unresolved. CDR1 and CDR2 from the germline V gene are MDHEN and SYDVKM. V lost 3 bases and J lost 6, with 12 bases in between. The CDR3 runs to 14 residues. The CDR3, as DNA: TGTGCCAGCAGTTTTCGGGTTTTTGGTCAGCCCCAGCATTTT. It specifies CASSFRVFGQPQHF.

Many counts were recorded for this clonotype. The CDR3 is CASSLEFGNTEAFF. The CDR3 DNA is TGTGCCAGCAGCTTAGAATTTGGGAACACTGAAGCTTTCTTT. V usage is TRBV7-2 and J usage is TRBJ1-1; D gene unclear. The germline V gene encodes CDR1 SGHTA and CDR2 FQGNSA. V gave up 1 base and J gave up 1 base, with 7 bases separating them. This CDR3 has 14 amino acids.

This chain connects TRBV19 to TRBJ2-1; D may be TRBD1 or TRBD2 (6 bases each). The CDR3 loop spans 11 amino acids. From germline, CDR1 is LNHDA and CDR2 SQIVND (reference sequence). V lost 9 bases to trimming and J lost 9 bases, with 12 bases between them. In nucleotides, the CDR3 is TGTGCCAGCTGGAGGGGGACTGAGCAGTTCTTC. The encoded protein is CASWRGTEQFF.

This clonotype occurred a few times. The chain carries TRBV12-3 or TRBV12-4 and TRBJ2-6, with unresolved D. Trimming left V 2 bases short and J 0 bases short, with 11 bases between. This CDR3 has 17 residues. CDR3 sequence (DNA): TGTGCCAGCAGTTTACGTGGTCCGGTCTCTGGGGCCAACGTCCTGACTTTC. Its translation is CASSLRGPVSGANVLTF.

This clonotype was recorded many times. The V call is TRBV7-2, the J call TRBJ1-4; D ambiguous. V dropped 2 bases and J dropped 3 bases, with 10 bases sitting between them. The V gene's germline CDR1 is SGHTA and CDR2 FQGNSA. The CDR3 loop spans 15 amino acids. The CDR3 DNA reads TGTGCCAGCAGCTTATACGCTGGGCCTAATGAAAAACTGTTTTTT. Amino acids: CASSLYAGPNEKLFF.